This TCR beta chain was observed in a study of cytomegalovirus exposure and HLA in healthy donors. Study results and limitations: In a later analysis, an Asian-associated ancestry cluster reportedly showed fewer N-insertions than the approximately 620-donor mean.

The PCR contained 60 Vbeta and 13 Jbeta primers. Sequencing was performed with immunoSEQ multiplex PCR; in TCRdb, only in-frame clones are kept and a portion is missing. The repertoire has more than 100,000 clones, 80% of them found once; the top ten carry 0.24%. This clone was seen a few times. Its antigen is not known. The sample holds other DNA sequences that translate to the same CDR3. CDR3 length equals 12 residues. V was clipped by 4 bases and J by 4 bases, with 5 bases between them. Germline assignment: CDR1 SGHTA and CDR2 FQGNSA. The sequenced sample consisted of PBMCs. The rearrangement uses TRBV7-2 and TRBJ1-5; D not resolved. The receptor was isolated from a man aged 50 to 59 in good health and CMV-seronegative. The CDR3 DNA is TGTGCCAGCAGCTCCCCAAATCAGCCCCAGCATTTT. Protein product: CASSSPNQPQHF.